A selection of T cell receptor beta chains follows, all from one sample in a study of blood T cell repertoires in COVID-19. Produced via immunoSEQ multiplex PCR; TCRdb's table is partial and in-frame only. This sample yields 200,000 to 250,000 clones, of which about 78% are seen a single time; approximately 6.6% belongs to the top ten. The material sequenced was peripheral blood. The receptor source for this set is a woman aged 70 to 79 with acute or convalescent COVID-19. Both conserved end residues are part of each CDR3. A D gene is named only where the DNA matches it firmly. Size values are once, few and many counts, or a class for expanded clones, and some rows have none.

v_call: TRBV4-1; d_call: NA; j_call: TRBJ1-6; cdr3_length: 16; clone_size: NA; cdr3_nt: TGCGCCAGCAGCCAAGAGGAGGGGCGGGAGAATTCACCCCTCCACTTT; cdr3_aa: CASSQEEGRENSPLHF
v_call: TRBV2; d_call: TRBD1; j_call: TRBJ1-4; cdr3_length: 14; clone_size: NA; cdr3_nt: TGTGCCAGCGTAGGGCAGGGGGCGATAGGAAAACTGTTTTTT; cdr3_aa: CASVGQGAIGKLFF
v_call: TRBV7-3; d_call: NA; j_call: TRBJ2-3; cdr3_length: 12; clone_size: NA; cdr3_nt: TGTGCCAGCAGCTTGGGAGCGGATACGCAGTATTTT; cdr3_aa: CASSLGADTQYF
v_call: TRBV18; d_call: NA; j_call: TRBJ2-7; cdr3_length: 14; clone_size: once; cdr3_nt: TGTGCCAGCTCTCTACAGGGAGGGGCCTACGAGCAGTACTTC; cdr3_aa: CASSLQGGAYEQYF
v_call: TRBV9; d_call: TRBD1; j_call: TRBJ2-7; cdr3_length: 14; clone_size: NA; cdr3_nt: TGTGCCAGCAGCATTCAGGACAGGGGATACGAGCAGTACTTC; cdr3_aa: CASSIQDRGYEQYF
v_call: TRBV6-5; d_call: NA; j_call: TRBJ2-2; cdr3_length: 16; clone_size: NA; cdr3_nt: TGTGCCAGCAGTTACTCGCCGGGGACAAGGGCCGGGGAGCTGTTTTTT; cdr3_aa: CASSYSPGTRAGELFF
v_call: TRBV7-9; d_call: TRBD1; j_call: TRBJ2-7; cdr3_length: 18; clone_size: NA; cdr3_nt: TGTGCCAGCAGCTACCTTGGGCGTTCGGACAGGGGGGCATACGAGCAGTACTTC; cdr3_aa: CASSYLGRSDRGAYEQYF
v_call: TRBV24-1; d_call: NA; j_call: TRBJ2-3; cdr3_length: 15; clone_size: NA; cdr3_nt: TGTGCCACCAGTGATTTTACGACCTTCTCAGGGACGCAGTATTTT; cdr3_aa: CATSDFTTFSGTQYF
v_call: TRBV5-1; d_call: NA; j_call: TRBJ2-3; cdr3_length: 16; clone_size: NA; cdr3_nt: TGCGCCAGCAGCTGGGTTGGGGAGCCAAGGACAGATACGCAGTATTTT; cdr3_aa: CASSWVGEPRTDTQYF
v_call: TRBV19; d_call: NA; j_call: TRBJ1-5; cdr3_length: 16; clone_size: NA; cdr3_nt: TGTGCCAGTAGTGTGGACACCTTAACTATCAATCAGCCCCAGCATTTT; cdr3_aa: CASSVDTLTINQPQHF
v_call: TRBV6-1; d_call: TRBD1; j_call: TRBJ1-3; cdr3_length: 18; clone_size: NA; cdr3_nt: TGTGCCAGCAGTGAAGTGGACCTCGGAACAGGGGCCCGAAACACCATATATTTT; cdr3_aa: CASSEVDLGTGARNTIYF
v_call: TRBV7-2; d_call: NA; j_call: TRBJ2-5; cdr3_length: 16; clone_size: NA; cdr3_nt: TGTGCCAGCAGCTTAGATTCCCCTTGGACCGCGGGGACCCAGTACTTC; cdr3_aa: CASSLDSPWTAGTQYF
v_call: TRBV5-4; d_call: NA; j_call: TRBJ1-1; cdr3_length: 14; clone_size: NA; cdr3_nt: TGTGCCAGCTCCGTACCGGGGTTCCTTGGTGAAGCTTTCTTT; cdr3_aa: CASSVPGFLGEAFF